The sequence of this T cell receptor (beta chain) was determined in a study of blood T cell repertoires in COVID-19. Study at large: Sources were T cells, B-cell-depleted T cells, or PBMCs; the material itself was cDNA or gDNA.

The CDR3 is 14 residues long. Germline CDR1 and CDR2: SGHNT and YYREEE (reference sequence). The junction had 9 bases not matched to a gene; V was cut back by 9 bases and J by 4 bases. Method: immunoSEQ multiplex PCR; TCRdb's copy keeps in-frame clones and lacks some. The repertoire holds over 55,000 clones, with 70% to 90% as singletons. The rearrangement uses TRBV5-4 and TRBJ1-2; TRBD1 aligns across 10 bases. Sequencing was performed on peripheral blood. The receptor was derived from a human donor with active COVID-19. The donor label of this sample is uncertain. CDR3 nucleotides: TGTGCCACCGCCTCGACAGGGGGCAGCTATGGCTACACCTTC. Encoded protein: CATASTGGSYGYTF.